These 19 T cell receptor beta chains came from one sample sequenced in a study of cytotoxic CD8 clonotypes in ibrutinib-treated CLL. Some clones are missing from TCRdb's copy, which holds only in-frame ones; the method was immunoSEQ multiplex PCR. The profile shows some 300,000 clones, approximately 80% of them singletons. Sequenced here: PBMCs, sampled before ibrutinib treatment. Receptors originate from a human donor with chronic lymphocytic leukemia.

This clone came up once. The chain uses TRBV27 and TRBJ1-2; the D gene is possibly TRBD1 (6 bases). V lost 5 bases to trimming and J lost 6 bases, with 16 bases between them. This CDR3 comprises 14 residues. Looked up from germline, CDR1 is MNHEY and CDR2 is SMNVEV (reference sequence). The CDR3 bases are TGTGCCAGCAGTGGGGCAGGGGAAGGGCATGGCTACACCTTC. This translates into CASSGAGEGHGYTF.

CDR3 nucleotides: TGTGCCAGCAGTCCCCGGGACAGGGTAATCTACGAGCAGTACTTC. Translation gives CASSPRDRVIYEQYF. V and J are TRBV27 and TRBJ2-7; 9 nucleotides agree with TRBD1. V lost 5 bases, J lost 3 bases, and 8 bases stayed unmatched. The CDR3 runs 15 residues. Germline V gene data show CDR1 as MNHEY and CDR2 as SMNVEV (reference sequence).

This clone is a singleton in its sample. DNA for the CDR3: TGTGCCAGCAGACGGGACAGGTGGGGCGAGCAGTACTTC. Its translation: CASRRDRWGEQYF. V usage is TRBV27 and J usage is TRBJ2-7, with 8 bases identical to TRBD1. V lost 6 bases and J lost 6; bases outside the gene matches: 7. This CDR3 comprises 13 residues. Germline CDR1 MNHEY, CDR2 SMNVEV (reference sequence).

In this sample, this clone turned up a few times. In nucleotides, the CDR3 is TGTGCCAGCTCACCACAGGGAGGGGGATCCTACGAGCAGTACTTC. Protein sequence: CASSPQGGGSYEQYF. The rearrangement links TRBV18 to TRBJ2-7; a possible D gene is TRBD2 (7 bases). CDR3 length: 15 amino acids. Germline CDR1 is KGHSH and CDR2 is LQKENI. V gave up 1 base and J gave up 1 base, with 11 bases separating them. Full variable domain (outside the CDR3, taken from reference TRBV18 and TRBJ2-7): NAGVMQNPRHLVRRRGQEARLRCSPMKGHSHVYWYRQLPEEGLKFMVYLQKENIIDESGMPKERFSAEFPKEGPSILRIQQVVRGDSAAYFCASSPQGGGSYEQYFGPGTRLTVT.

This chain joins TRBV7-2 and TRBJ2-7; a possible D gene is TRBD1 (6 bases). Germline CDR1 is SGHTA and CDR2 is FQGNSA. The CDR3 is made up of 12 amino acids. The V and J ends lost 3 bases and 5 bases respectively, with 8 bases between them. The DNA of the CDR3 is TGTGCCAGCAGCTTCAACAGGGACGAGCAGTACTTC. Amino acids: CASSFNRDEQYF.

The chain employs TRBV30 and TRBJ1-4, with a weak D call TRBD1 (6 bases). Germline V CDR1 and CDR2: GTSNPN, SVGIG (reference sequence). The CDR3 is made up of 14 amino acids. Trimming removed 3 bases from V and 6 bases from J, with 14 bases in between. The chain's CDR3 is CAWRFQGPYEKLFF. For the CDR3, the DNA is TGTGCCTGGAGGTTTCAGGGGCCTTATGAAAAACTGTTTTTT.

The gene calls are TRBV4-1 and TRBJ2-7; perhaps D is TRBD1 or TRBD2 (6 bases each). The ends were cut back, 6 bases at V and 0 bases at J, with 12 bases in the middle. Germline V gene data show CDR1 as MGHRA and CDR2 as YSYEKL. CDR3 size: 14 residues. The CDR3 spells CASRARDNSYEQYF. Written as DNA, the CDR3 is TGCGCCAGCAGAGCGCGGGACAACTCCTACGAGCAGTACTTC.

The table lists this clone with a few counts. The chain combines TRBV2 with TRBJ2-5; 10 nucleotides match TRBD2. This CDR3 spans 16 amino acids. The V and J ends lost 4 bases and 1 base, in that order; junction bases with no gene match: 6. Germline CDR1 is SNHLY and CDR2 is FYNNEI. The CDR3 protein is CASSVTSGNPQETQYF. The CDR3 bases are TGTGCCAGCAGTGTAACTAGCGGGAACCCCCAAGAGACCCAGTACTTC. Variable domain in full (rest from reference TRBV2 and TRBJ2-5): EPEVTQTPSHQVTQMGQEVILRCVPISNHLYFYWYRQILGQKVEFLVSFYNNEISEKSEIFDDQFSVERPDGSNFTLKIRSTKLEDSAMYFCASSVTSGNPQETQYFGPGTRLLVL.

This chain links TRBV7-2 with TRBJ1-1; possible D gene TRBD1, 5 bases. Trimming pared 5 bases from V and 4 bases from J, leaving 11 bases between. CDR3 length equals 13 residues. CDR1 is SGHTA, CDR2 FQGNSA, per germline. The CDR3 DNA reads as TGTGCCAGCAGCCAGGGAGGTGGCACTGAAGCTTTCTTT. It specifies CASSQGGGTEAFF.

This chain connects TRBV7-9 to TRBJ2-7, with D unresolved. Trimming took off 1 base at V and 5 bases at J, with 12 bases between the two ends. This CDR3 is built from 14 residues. The germline gives CDR1 SEHNR, CDR2 FQNEAQ (reference sequence). The CDR3 DNA is TGTGCCAGCAGCTTAGGCATGGTGGCGGACGAGCAGTACTTC. Translated, it gives CASSLGMVADEQYF.

The CDR3 sequence is CAISEVENSGNTIYF. In DNA form, the CDR3 reads TGTGCCATCAGTGAGGTGGAGAACTCTGGAAACACCATATATTTT. The chain carries TRBV10-3 and TRBJ1-3, with D unresolved. CDR3 length: 15 amino acids. The V end was cut by 2 bases, the J end by 0 bases, with 8 bases between. Per germline, CDR1 ENHRY and CDR2 SYGVKD.

The rearrangement uses TRBV4-3 and TRBJ1-4; tentatively, D is TRBD1 (5 bases). Germline V gene lookup returns CDR1 LGHNA and CDR2 YSLEER. V shed 4 bases and J shed 7 bases, with 16 bases lying between them. This CDR3 region has 15 residues. The DNA for the CDR3 is TGCGCCAGCAGCCCATGGGGGAGGTTCGGTGAAAAACTGTTTTTT. Translated, it gives CASSPWGRFGEKLFF.

The rearrangement joins TRBV9 to TRBJ2-3; TRBD1 matches 7 bases. The germline V gene encodes CDR1 SGDLS and CDR2 YYNGEE. V shed 4 bases, J shed 5 bases, and the junction held 19 bases outside the gene matches. The CDR3 has 18 residues. The CDR3 reads CASSTPPDRADVGDTQYF. CDR3 sequence (DNA): TGTGCCAGCAGCACCCCCCCTGACAGGGCGGATGTGGGAGATACGCAGTATTTT. The variable domain in full, with the rest retrieved from reference TRBV9 and TRBJ2-3, is DSGVTQTPKHLITATGQRVTLRCSPRSGDLSVYWYQQSLDQGLQFLIQYYNGEERAKGNILERFSAQQFPDLHSELNLSSLELGDSALYFCASSTPPDRADVGDTQYFGPGTRLTVL.

The chain carries TRBV10-3 and TRBJ2-1; TRBD1 matches at 11 bases. J lost 3 bases, V lost 10 bases, and 5 bases had no gene match. From germline, CDR1 is ENHRY and CDR2 SYGVKD. The CDR3 length is 14 residues. CDR3 residues: CATEGTGGYNEQFF. The CDR3, as DNA: TGTGCCACCGAAGGGACAGGGGGCTACAATGAGCAGTTCTTC.

The chain carries TRBV5-1 and TRBJ2-2, with TRBD1 matching 9 bases. J was trimmed by 5 bases and V by 5 bases; bases with no gene match: 4. This CDR3 is 14 amino acids long. Germline lookup yields CDR1 SGHRS and CDR2 YFSETQ. CDR3 in DNA: TGCGCCAGCAGGCGGGACAGGGAAACCGGGGAGCTGTTTTTT. Protein product: CASRRDRETGELFF.

V usage is TRBV30 and J usage is TRBJ2-7; TRBD2 aligns across 12 bases. After removal of 2 bases from V and 7 bases from J, the junction contained 15 bases not matched to a gene. Germline V CDR1 and CDR2: GTSNPN, SVGIG (reference sequence). There are 17 residues in the CDR3. The CDR3 spells CAWSPGLGLAGREEQYF. DNA for the CDR3: TGTGCCTGGAGTCCGGGTCTTGGACTAGCGGGAAGGGAAGAGCAGTACTTC.

The chain carries TRBV2 and TRBJ2-7, with D possibly matching TRBD1 (6 bases). Germline V gives CDR1 SNHLY, CDR2 FYNNEI. V lost 4 bases and J 4 bases, leaving 8 bases between the germline ends. There are 12 residues in the CDR3. In DNA form, the CDR3 reads TGTGCCAGCAGTGGGGACACGTACGAGCAGTACTTC. Its protein product is CASSGDTYEQYF.

For the CDR3, the DNA is TGTGCCAGCAGCTTGAGTCCAGGGGCGAACACCGGGGAGCTGTTTTTT. This codes for CASSLSPGANTGELFF. The chain combines TRBV5-4 with TRBJ2-2; D possibly corresponds to TRBD1 (6 bases). V shed 1 base and J shed 0 bases, with 10 bases lying between them. This CDR3 has 16 residues. Germline CDR1 and CDR2: SGHNT and YYREEE (reference sequence).

J is TRBJ1-3 and V is TRBV9; 10 positions match TRBD1. The V and J ends lost 4 bases and 10 bases, in that order; junction bases with no gene match: 8. This CDR3 contains 14 residues. The germline V gene encodes CDR1 SGDLS and CDR2 YYNGEE. The CDR3 loop is CASSSGQGTSTIYF. In DNA, the CDR3 is TGTGCCAGCAGCTCGGGACAGGGGACAAGTACCATATATTTT.